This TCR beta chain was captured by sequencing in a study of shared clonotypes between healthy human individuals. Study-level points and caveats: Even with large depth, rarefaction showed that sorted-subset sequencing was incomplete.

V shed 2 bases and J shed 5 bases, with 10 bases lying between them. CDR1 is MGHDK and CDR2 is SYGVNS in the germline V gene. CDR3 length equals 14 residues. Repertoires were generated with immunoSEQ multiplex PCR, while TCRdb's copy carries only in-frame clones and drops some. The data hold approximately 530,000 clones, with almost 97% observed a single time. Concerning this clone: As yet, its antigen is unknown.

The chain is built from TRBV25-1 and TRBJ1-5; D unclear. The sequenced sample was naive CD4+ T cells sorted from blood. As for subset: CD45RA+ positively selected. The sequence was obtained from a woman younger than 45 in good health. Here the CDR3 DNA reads TGTGCCAGCAGTGAACCAGGATGGGATCAGCCCCAGCATTTT. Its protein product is CASSEPGWDQPQHF.